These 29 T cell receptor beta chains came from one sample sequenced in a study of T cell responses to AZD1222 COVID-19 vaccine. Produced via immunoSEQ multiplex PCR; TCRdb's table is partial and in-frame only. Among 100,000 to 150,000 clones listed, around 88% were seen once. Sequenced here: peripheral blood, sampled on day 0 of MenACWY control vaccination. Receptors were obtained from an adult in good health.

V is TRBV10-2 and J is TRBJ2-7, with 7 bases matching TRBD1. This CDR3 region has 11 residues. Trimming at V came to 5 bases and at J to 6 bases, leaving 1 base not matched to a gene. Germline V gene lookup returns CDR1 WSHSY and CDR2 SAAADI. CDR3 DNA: TGCGCCAGCAGTAGGGACAGCGAGCAGTACTTC. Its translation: CASSRDSEQYF.

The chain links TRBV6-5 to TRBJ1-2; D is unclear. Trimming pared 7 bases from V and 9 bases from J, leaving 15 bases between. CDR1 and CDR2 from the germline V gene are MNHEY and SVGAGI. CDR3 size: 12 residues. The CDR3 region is CASIGPLQRYTF. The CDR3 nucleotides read TGTGCCAGCATTGGGCCTCTGCAGCGCTACACCTTC.

CDR3 in amino acids: CASSLEGGGNFGYTF. CDR3 nucleotide sequence: TGTGCCAGCAGCTTAGAGGGTGGGGGGAACTTCGGCTACACCTTC. V gene TRBV7-9 combines with J gene TRBJ1-2; a weak D match, TRBD1 (5 bases). Germline V CDR1 and CDR2: SEHNR, FQNEAQ (reference sequence). This CDR3 has 15 amino acids. Trimming cost V 1 base and J 8 bases, with 17 bases left between them.

The CDR3 DNA reads TGTGCCAGCAGGGTTGGGAGGGACACAGATACGCAGTATTTT. Amino acid sequence: CASRVGRDTDTQYF. The chain links TRBV7-2 to TRBJ2-3; 7 bases are a match to TRBD2. The ends lost 6 bases at V and 2 bases at J; junction bases unmatched: 5. Germline CDR1 reads SGHTA; CDR2 reads FQGNSA. This CDR3 spans 14 amino acids.

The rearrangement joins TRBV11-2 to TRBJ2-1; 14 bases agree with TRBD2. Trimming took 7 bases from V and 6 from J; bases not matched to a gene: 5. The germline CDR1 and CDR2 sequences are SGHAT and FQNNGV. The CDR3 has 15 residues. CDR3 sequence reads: CASNPGLAGVNEQFF. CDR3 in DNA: TGTGCCAGCAACCCGGGACTAGCGGGAGTCAATGAGCAGTTCTTC.

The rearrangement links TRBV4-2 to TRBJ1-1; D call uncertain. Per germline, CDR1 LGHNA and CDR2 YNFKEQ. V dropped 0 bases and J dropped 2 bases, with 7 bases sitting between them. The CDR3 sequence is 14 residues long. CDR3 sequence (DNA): TGTGCCAGCAGCCAAGATCCCCTCAACACTGAAGCTTTCTTT. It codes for CASSQDPLNTEAFF.

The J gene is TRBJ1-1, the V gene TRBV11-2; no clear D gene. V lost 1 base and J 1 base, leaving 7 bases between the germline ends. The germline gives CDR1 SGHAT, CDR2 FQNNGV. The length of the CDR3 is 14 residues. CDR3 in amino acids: CASSLGTKNTEAFF. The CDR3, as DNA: TGTGCCAGCAGCTTAGGCACCAAGAACACTGAAGCTTTCTTT.

The CDR3, as DNA: TGTGCCAGCAGCATCATGGACGGGGAGCTGTTTTTT. It is translated as CASSIMDGELFF. The chain combines TRBV6-5 with TRBJ2-2; no clear D. Germline values: CDR1 MNHEY, CDR2 SVGAGI. The CDR3 is 12 residues long. Trimming cost V 6 bases and J 7 bases, with 9 bases left between them.

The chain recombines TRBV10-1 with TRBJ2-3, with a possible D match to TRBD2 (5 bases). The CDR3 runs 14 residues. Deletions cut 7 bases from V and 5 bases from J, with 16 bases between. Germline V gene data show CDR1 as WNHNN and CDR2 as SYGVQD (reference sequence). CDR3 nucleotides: TGCGCCAGCACGGCGGGCAGGATGGGAGATACGCAGTATTTT. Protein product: CASTAGRMGDTQYF.

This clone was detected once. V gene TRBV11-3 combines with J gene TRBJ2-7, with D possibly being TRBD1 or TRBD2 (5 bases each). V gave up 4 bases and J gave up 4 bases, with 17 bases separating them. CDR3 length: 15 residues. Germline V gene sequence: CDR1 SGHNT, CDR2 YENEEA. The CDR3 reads CASSSGALSPYEQYF. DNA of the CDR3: TGTGCCAGCAGCTCCGGGGCCCTAAGCCCTTACGAGCAGTACTTC.

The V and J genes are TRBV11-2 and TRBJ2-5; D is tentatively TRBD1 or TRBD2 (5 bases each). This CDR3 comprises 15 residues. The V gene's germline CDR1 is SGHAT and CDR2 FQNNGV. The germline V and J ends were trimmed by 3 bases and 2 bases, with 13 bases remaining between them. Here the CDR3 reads CASSFPGPGQETQYF. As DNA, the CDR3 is TGTGCCAGCAGCTTCCCGGGGCCCGGGCAAGAGACCCAGTACTTC.

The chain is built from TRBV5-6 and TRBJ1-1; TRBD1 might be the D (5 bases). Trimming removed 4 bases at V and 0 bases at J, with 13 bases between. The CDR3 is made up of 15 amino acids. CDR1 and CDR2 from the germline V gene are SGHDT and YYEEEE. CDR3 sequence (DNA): TGTGCCAGCAGCCGCACGGGGCTGATGAACACTGAAGCTTTCTTT. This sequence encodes CASSRTGLMNTEAFF.

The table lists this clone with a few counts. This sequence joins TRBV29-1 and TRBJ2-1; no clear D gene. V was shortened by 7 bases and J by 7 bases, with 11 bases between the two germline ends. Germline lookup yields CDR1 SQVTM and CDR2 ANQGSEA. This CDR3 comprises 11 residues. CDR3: CSGLVRNEQFF. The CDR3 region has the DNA TGCAGCGGATTAGTCCGGAATGAGCAGTTCTTC.

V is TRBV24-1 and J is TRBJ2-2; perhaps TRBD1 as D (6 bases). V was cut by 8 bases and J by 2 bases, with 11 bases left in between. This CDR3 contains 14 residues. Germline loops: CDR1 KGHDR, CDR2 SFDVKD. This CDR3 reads CATKRGQNTGELFF. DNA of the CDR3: TGTGCCACCAAAAGGGGACAAAACACCGGGGAGCTGTTTTTT.

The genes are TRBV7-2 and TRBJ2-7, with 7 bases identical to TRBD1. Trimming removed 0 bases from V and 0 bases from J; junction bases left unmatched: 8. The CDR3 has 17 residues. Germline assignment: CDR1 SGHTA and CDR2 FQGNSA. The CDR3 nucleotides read TGTGCCAGCAGCTTAGCTTGGGGACAGAAACCCTCCTACGAGCAGTACTTC. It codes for CASSLAWGQKPSYEQYF.

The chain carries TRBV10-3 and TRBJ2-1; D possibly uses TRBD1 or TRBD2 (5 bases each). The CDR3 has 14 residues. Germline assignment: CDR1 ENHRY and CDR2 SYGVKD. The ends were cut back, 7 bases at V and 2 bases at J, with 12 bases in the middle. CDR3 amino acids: CAITRDGTYNEQFF. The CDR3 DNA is TGTGCCATCACCCGGGACGGAACCTACAATGAGCAGTTCTTC.

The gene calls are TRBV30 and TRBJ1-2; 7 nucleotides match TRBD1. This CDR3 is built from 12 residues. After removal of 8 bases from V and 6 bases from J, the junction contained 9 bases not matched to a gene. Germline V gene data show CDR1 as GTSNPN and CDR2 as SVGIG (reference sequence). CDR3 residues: CAGQGGRHGYTF. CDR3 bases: TGTGCCGGTCAGGGGGGGCGTCATGGCTACACCTTC.

The CDR3 sequence: CASSLSLGGLSYEQYF. As DNA, the CDR3 is TGTGCCAGTAGTCTAAGCCTCGGGGGCCTCTCCTACGAGCAGTACTTC. The gene calls are TRBV19 and TRBJ2-7; D might be TRBD1 or TRBD2, each matching 6 bases. CDR3 size: 16 residues. CDR1 is LNHDA, CDR2 SQIVND, per germline (reference sequence). V gave up 5 bases and J gave up 0 bases, with 17 bases separating them.

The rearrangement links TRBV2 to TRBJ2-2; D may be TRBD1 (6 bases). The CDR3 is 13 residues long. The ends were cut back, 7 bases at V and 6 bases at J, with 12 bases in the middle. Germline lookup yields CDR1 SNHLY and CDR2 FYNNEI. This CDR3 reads CASKVWGPGELFF. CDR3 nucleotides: TGTGCCAGCAAAGTTTGGGGGCCCGGGGAGCTGTTTTTT.

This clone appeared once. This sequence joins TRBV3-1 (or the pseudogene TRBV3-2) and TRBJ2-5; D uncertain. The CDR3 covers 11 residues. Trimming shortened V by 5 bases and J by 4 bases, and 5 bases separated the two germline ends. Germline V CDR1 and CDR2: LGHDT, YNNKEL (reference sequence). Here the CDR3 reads CASSNRETQYF. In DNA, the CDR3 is TGTGCCAGCAGCAATAGAGAGACCCAGTACTTC.

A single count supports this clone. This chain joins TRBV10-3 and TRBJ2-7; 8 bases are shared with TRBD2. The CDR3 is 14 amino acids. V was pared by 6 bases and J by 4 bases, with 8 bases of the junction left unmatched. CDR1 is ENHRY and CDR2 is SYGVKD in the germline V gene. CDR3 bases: TGTGCCATCAGCTCGGGGGGGGGCCCGTACGAGCAGTACTTC. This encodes CAISSGGGPYEQYF.

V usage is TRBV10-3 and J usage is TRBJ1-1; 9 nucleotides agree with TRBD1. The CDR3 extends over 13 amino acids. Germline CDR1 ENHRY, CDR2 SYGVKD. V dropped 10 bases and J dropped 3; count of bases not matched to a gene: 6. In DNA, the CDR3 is TGTGCCACGGCGACAGGGGGAGACACTGAAGCTTTCTTT. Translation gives CATATGGDTEAFF.

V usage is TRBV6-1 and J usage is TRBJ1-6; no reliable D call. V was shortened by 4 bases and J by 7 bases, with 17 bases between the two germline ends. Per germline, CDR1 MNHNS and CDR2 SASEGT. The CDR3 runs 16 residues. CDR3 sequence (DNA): TGTGCCAGCAGTGTGGTCGCTACAGTGACCAATTCACCCCTCCACTTT. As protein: CASSVVATVTNSPLHF.

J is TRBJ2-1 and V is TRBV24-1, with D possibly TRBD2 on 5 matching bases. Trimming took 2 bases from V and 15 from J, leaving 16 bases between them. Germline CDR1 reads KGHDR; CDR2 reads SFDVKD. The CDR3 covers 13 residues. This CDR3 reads CATSDSGSSTRFF. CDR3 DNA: TGTGCCACCAGTGATTCCGGTTCTAGCACGCGGTTCTTC.

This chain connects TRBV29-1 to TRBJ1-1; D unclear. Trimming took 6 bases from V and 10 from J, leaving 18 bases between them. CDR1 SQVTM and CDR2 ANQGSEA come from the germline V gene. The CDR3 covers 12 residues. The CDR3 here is CSVQGWDFGAFF. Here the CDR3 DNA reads TGCAGCGTCCAAGGGTGGGATTTCGGAGCTTTCTTT.

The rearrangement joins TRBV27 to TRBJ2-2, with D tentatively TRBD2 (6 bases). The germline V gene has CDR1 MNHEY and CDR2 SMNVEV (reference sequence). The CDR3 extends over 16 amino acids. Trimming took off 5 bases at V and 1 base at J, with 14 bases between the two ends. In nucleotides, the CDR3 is TGTGCCAGCAGTCCCCCCCCCGGGAGGAACACCGGGGAGCTGTTTTTT. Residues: CASSPPPGRNTGELFF.

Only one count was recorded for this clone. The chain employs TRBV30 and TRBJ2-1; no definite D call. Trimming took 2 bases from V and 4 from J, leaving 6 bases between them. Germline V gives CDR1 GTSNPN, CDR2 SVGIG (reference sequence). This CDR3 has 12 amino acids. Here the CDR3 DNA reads TGTGCCTGGAGTTTCGGGTACAATGAGCAGTTCTTC. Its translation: CAWSFGYNEQFF.

CDR3 DNA: TGTGCTAGTGGTTTGAGTGGACAAGAGACCCAGTACTTC. This gives the protein CASGLSGQETQYF. This chain joins TRBV12-5 and TRBJ2-5; unclear D gene. CDR1 and CDR2 from the germline V gene are LGHNT and FRNRAP. The CDR3 extends over 13 amino acids. Trimming removed 2 bases at V and 2 bases at J, with 6 bases between.

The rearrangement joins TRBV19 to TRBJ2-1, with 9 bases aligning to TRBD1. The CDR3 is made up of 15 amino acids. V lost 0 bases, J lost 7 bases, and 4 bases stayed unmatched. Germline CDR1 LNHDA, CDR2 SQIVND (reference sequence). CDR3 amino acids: CASSIERTGVNEQFF. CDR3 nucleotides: TGTGCCAGTAGTATAGAACGGACAGGGGTTAATGAGCAGTTCTTC.